The rows below give T cell receptor beta chains drawn from one sample of a study of blood T cell repertoires in COVID-19. The data were produced by immunoSEQ multiplex PCR, yet TCRdb's version contains in-frame clones alone and is incomplete. There are about 480,000 clones in the sample; roughly 89% occur only once, and roughly 0.92% lies in the top ten. The specimen sequenced was peripheral blood. The source of these receptors is a man younger than 35 with COVID-19, enrolled during active disease. CDR3s include the opening cysteine and the closing phenylalanine or tryptophan. The order of the fields is V gene, D gene, J gene, clone size, CDR3 DNA, CDR3 protein. A D gene is named only where the DNA matches it firmly. A clone size is listed for some rows: how often the clone was seen (once, few, many), or a class if it is expanded.

TRBV6-6	-	TRBJ2-7	few	TGTGCCAGCAGTTACTCCAGAGGTGGCTACGAGCAGTACTTC	CASSYSRGGYEQYF
TRBV20-1	-	TRBJ2-4	-	TGCAGTGCTTCCACGAGGGACATTCAGTACTTC	CSASTRDIQYF
TRBV2	-	TRBJ2-7	once	TGTGCCAGCAGTCCATCGGTTGCGGACTACGAGCAGTACTTC	CASSPSVADYEQYF
TRBV24-1	-	TRBJ2-1	-	TGTGCCACCAGTGGGGGGGACAGACCCTACAATGAGCAGTTCTTC	CATSGGDRPYNEQFF
TRBV6-5	-	TRBJ1-1	once	TGTGCCAGCCCCCCGGGATTTAGCACTGAAGCTTTCTTT	CASPPGFSTEAFF
TRBV6-6	TRBD1	TRBJ2-7	-	TGTGCCAGCAGTCCCGAAAGATGGGACAGGGACTACGAGCAGTACTTC	CASSPERWDRDYEQYF
TRBV3-1/TRBV3-2	TRBD1	TRBJ1-1	-	TGTGCCAGTAAAAACAGGGGGTCGGCTGAAGCTTTCTTT	CASKNRGSAEAFF
TRBV5-5	-	TRBJ1-6	few	TGTGCCAGCAGCTTGCAGGGGAGCTCACCCCTCCACTTT	CASSLQGSSPLHF
TRBV5-6	TRBD2	TRBJ2-2	-	TGTGCCAGCAGCCCCGAGCAGCGGACTAGCGGGAGGAACACCGGGGAGCTGTTTTTT	CASSPEQRTSGRNTGELFF
TRBV19	TRBD1	TRBJ2-7	-	TGTGCCAGTAGTATAATGGGACAGGCTTACATCTACGAGCAGTACTTC	CASSIMGQAYIYEQYF
TRBV24-1	-	TRBJ2-1	-	TGTGCCACCAGTCGAAGCGACAATGAGCAGTTCTTC	CATSRSDNEQFF
TRBV18	-	TRBJ2-2	-	TGTGCCAGCTCACAATTAGAGCAGGTCGGCGGGGAGCTGTTTTTT	CASSQLEQVGGELFF
TRBV27	TRBD1	TRBJ2-7	-	TGTGCCAGCAGTCCCATACGGACAGGGGTAGAGCAGTACTTC	CASSPIRTGVEQYF
TRBV6-5	-	TRBJ2-3	-	TGTGCCAGCAGTTACCTTGCTAGCGGCACAGATACGCAGTATTTT	CASSYLASGTDTQYF
TRBV2	-	TRBJ1-4	-	TGTGCCAGCAGTGAGAGGGGCCTCATGCACTCGGGAGGAAAACTGTTTTTT	CASSERGLMHSGGKLFF
TRBV2	-	TRBJ2-3	-	TGTGCCAGCAGTGAGGGGCGGCCTAGCACAGATACGCAGTATTTT	CASSEGRPSTDTQYF
TRBV6-2/TRBV6-3	-	TRBJ1-6	-	TGTGCCAGCAGTCCGGCGGCCCTAAGGCCACCCCTCCACTTT	CASSPAALRPPLHF
TRBV7-9	TRBD1	TRBJ2-3	-	TGTGCCAGCAGCGGAAACTCCGGGACAGGGGGCGGAACAGATACGCAGTATTTT	CASSGNSGTGGGTDTQYF
TRBV11-3	-	TRBJ2-3	-	TGTGCCAGCAGCCTTAAACAGGGCCCAGATACGCAGTATTTT	CASSLKQGPDTQYF
TRBV27	TRBD1	TRBJ2-7	-	TGTGCCAGCAGTTTGGGACAGAGCTACGAGCAGTACTTC	CASSLGQSYEQYF
TRBV5-1	TRBD2	TRBJ2-1	-	TGCGCCAGCAGCTGGGGAACTAGCGGGAGTTCGAATGAGCAGTTCTTC	CASSWGTSGSSNEQFF
TRBV18	-	TRBJ1-2	-	TGTGCCAGCTCACGCGTTCGGGGTGGCTACACCTTC	CASSRVRGGYTF
TRBV23-1	-	TRBJ2-7	-	TGCGCCAGCAGTCAATCCGGTGCGGGTACCTACGAGCAGTACTTC	CASSQSGAGTYEQYF
TRBV5-4	TRBD2	TRBJ2-3	-	TGTGCCAGCCAACTAGCGGGGGGCCCCACAGATACGCAGTATTTT	CASQLAGGPTDTQYF
TRBV30	TRBD1	TRBJ2-7	-	TGTGCCTGGAGTGACAGACGGACAGGGGAATCCTACGAGCAGTACTTC	CAWSDRRTGESYEQYF
TRBV27	-	TRBJ2-7	-	TGTGCCAGCAGTCCTCGGTTCTCCTACGAGCAGTACTTC	CASSPRFSYEQYF
TRBV11-1	-	TRBJ2-1	-	TGTGCCAGCAGCTTCGAGGAGCAGGAGCAGTTCTTC	CASSFEEQEQFF
TRBV5-4	-	TRBJ2-3	-	TGTGCCAGCAGCCCCGAAAGGGAGACCAATACAGATACGCAGTATTTT	CASSPERETNTDTQYF
TRBV7-8	TRBD2	TRBJ2-1	-	TGTGCCAGCAGCTTGAATAGCGGGGATTACAATGAGCAGTTCTTC	CASSLNSGDYNEQFF
TRBV29-1	-	TRBJ2-4	-	TGCAGCGTTGAACGGCGAACAGAAAACATTCAGTACTTC	CSVERRTENIQYF
TRBV6-2/TRBV6-3	-	TRBJ2-7	once	TGTGCCAGCAGTTACTCGATAGGGGGTAGGGACGAGCAGTACTTC	CASSYSIGGRDEQYF
TRBV5-1	TRBD1	TRBJ1-1	-	TGCGCCAGCAGCTTGGACGGACAGGGTCCAACTGAAGCTTTCTTT	CASSLDGQGPTEAFF
TRBV19	-	TRBJ2-4	-	TGTGCCAGTAGTCCACAGGGTACCAAAAACATTCAGTACTTC	CASSPQGTKNIQYF
TRBV10-2	TRBD2	TRBJ2-1	-	TGCGCCAGCAGTGAGATAAGCGGGAGCACTGAGCAGTTCTTC	CASSEISGSTEQFF
TRBV9	-	TRBJ2-1	-	TGTGCCAGCAGCGTAGCAGGGGCTCATGAGCAGTTCTTC	CASSVAGAHEQFF
TRBV6-2/TRBV6-3	-	TRBJ1-3	-	TGTGCCAGCAGTGCGCGTATCTCTGGAAACACCATATATTTT	CASSARISGNTIYF
TRBV4-1	-	TRBJ2-7	-	TGCGCCAGCAGCCAAGTAGTGGGGGCAGACGAGCAGTACTTC	CASSQVVGADEQYF
TRBV18	TRBD1	TRBJ1-5	-	TGTGCCAGCTCGCCGACAGGGGGCAATCAGCCCCAGCATTTT	CASSPTGGNQPQHF
TRBV5-4	TRBD2	TRBJ2-5	-	TGTGCCAGCAGCTTGGTGGTAGCGGGGATGGAGACCCAGTACTTC	CASSLVVAGMETQYF
TRBV2	-	TRBJ2-7	-	TGTGCCAGCTTGAGGCAGGAACAGGGTGGCGAGCAGTACTTC	CASLRQEQGGEQYF
TRBV3-1/TRBV3-2	-	TRBJ1-6	few	TGTGCCAGCAGCCAGGGGCGTAATTCACCCCTCCACTTT	CASSQGRNSPLHF
TRBV5-1	TRBD2	TRBJ2-5	-	TGCGCCAGCAGCCAAAGCGGGGGGGAACAAGAGACCCAGTACTTC	CASSQSGGEQETQYF
TRBV27	TRBD2	TRBJ2-5	-	TGTGCCAGCAGGCGGGGGGAACAAGAGACCCAGTACTTC	CASRRGEQETQYF
TRBV3-1/TRBV3-2	-	TRBJ2-7	-	TGTGCCAGCAGCCAGGCCGGGAAGAGGCACGAGCAGTACTTC	CASSQAGKRHEQYF
TRBV27	TRBD2	TRBJ2-5	-	TGTGCCAGCAGTCAAGCGGGAGTCCAAGAGACCCAGTACTTC	CASSQAGVQETQYF
TRBV6-5	TRBD1	TRBJ1-2	-	TGTGCCAGCAGTAGGGACAGGGGTTTTTCTGGCTACACCTTC	CASSRDRGFSGYTF
TRBV2	-	TRBJ2-1	-	TGTGCCAGCAGTCCATGGACACCCTTTGAGCAGTTCTTC	CASSPWTPFEQFF
TRBV27	-	TRBJ1-2	-	TGTGCCAGCAGTTTATCGGCAGGACAACTCTATGGCTACACCTTC	CASSLSAGQLYGYTF
TRBV27	TRBD2	TRBJ2-7	-	TGTGCCAGCAGTTTAGCTACTAGCGGGGAAGAGCAGTACTTC	CASSLATSGEEQYF
TRBV5-6	TRBD1	TRBJ2-1	-	TGTGCCAGCAGCACTCCGGGACAGGGCCACAATGAGCAGTTCTTC	CASSTPGQGHNEQFF
TRBV24-1	-	TRBJ2-1	-	TGTGCCACCAGTGTCGAGGGCCCCTACAATGAGCAGTTCTTC	CATSVEGPYNEQFF
TRBV3-1/TRBV3-2	TRBD1	TRBJ2-7	-	TGTGCCAGCAGCCAGGGACAGGCAGGGAAGCTGGAGCAGTACTTC	CASSQGQAGKLEQYF
TRBV19	TRBD1	TRBJ2-2	few	TGTGCCAGTAGTGCCCCCAGACAGGGGAGAACCGGGGAGCTGTTTTTT	CASSAPRQGRTGELFF
TRBV18	-	TRBJ2-5	-	TGTGCCAGCTCACGGGGCATAAAGACCCAGTACTTC	CASSRGIKTQYF
TRBV29-1	-	TRBJ2-2	few	TGCAGCGTTCCTGACAGGGAGGTCACCGGGGAGCTGTTTTTT	CSVPDREVTGELFF
TRBV5-1	TRBD1	TRBJ1-2	-	TGCGCCAGCAGCACCGGACAGGCAGCGATTGGCTACACCTTC	CASSTGQAAIGYTF
TRBV5-1	-	TRBJ2-5	-	TGCGCCAGCGGAGATGGGACTTCTTATTTCGGAGAGACCCAGTACTTC	CASGDGTSYFGETQYF
TRBV2	-	TRBJ2-4	-	TGTGCCAGCACTCGCGGGGTCCAAAACATTCAGTACTTC	CASTRGVQNIQYF
TRBV15	-	TRBJ2-7	once	TGTGCCACCAGCGGTTCGACAGGACCCTACGAGCAGTACTTC	CATSGSTGPYEQYF